This T cell receptor beta chain was retrieved from a study of blood T cells in healthy people across ages (dated by TCRdb to 2013 to 2016). Turning to the overall study: In model experiments, roughly one uniquely barcoded TCR beta cDNA molecule per two T cells was captured by template switching. For two donors (one aged 18 to 30 and one aged 80 or older), the study analyzed two additional independent replicas of 1 million unique cDNA reads from the same blood draw. The donors were split into four age groups: young (average 16 years), middle-aged (about 40), aged (around 67) and long-lived (about 82). The study measured age-related changes in TCR beta repertoire diversity using deep sequencing normalized with unique cDNA molecular identifiers. To avoid experimental bias, donors of different ages were randomly spread across the sequencing lanes.

Overall study results and their limits: Compared with the aged group, the long-lived group had more naive CD4+ T cells, fewer expanded clones and increased TCR diversity, a pattern suggesting age selection. The CMV infection status of donors was not known, potentially confounding age-related changes in expanded clonotypes. Since profiling was done on bulk unsorted PBMCs, naive and antigen-experienced compartments could not be conclusively compared. Estimates of total diversity from one million sequenced T cells were regarded as lower bounds and underestimates. The percentage of naive T cells measured by flow cytometry correlated strongly with observed TCR beta diversity. Observed TCR beta diversity per million T cells fell roughly linearly with age, and a significant reduction was already apparent by age around 36.

The library was made by 5' RACE. The run used an Illumina HiSeq 2500. The second PCR ran for about 7 to 11 cycles and used a J-beta primer mix along with a sample-barcoded 5' primer. Each TCR beta cDNA molecule received a unique molecular identifier from a template-switch 5' adaptor carrying 12 random nucleotides. Each sample yielded at least 3 million CDR3-containing paired-end reads. First-strand cDNA was synthesized from all RNA with the Mint cDNA synthesis kit, primed by a TRBC-specific oligonucleotide. Following uracil-DNA glycosylase treatment, all cDNA underwent a first 18-cycle PCR with the universal primers M1SS and BC2_uni_R. As for how the authors treated the data: For normalization, 1 million high-quality reads were randomly selected from each sample, with every read carrying a distinct molecular identifier. Instead of being binned into consensus sequences, reads with shared molecular identifiers were discarded. MiTCR, run with a Q25 quality threshold and the strictest error-elimination algorithm, handled CDR3 identification, clonotype clustering and error correction. A nonparametric unseen species model with Euler transformation was used to estimate a lower bound on total TCR beta diversity. The raw public data were reprocessed by TCRdb itself: fastp quality trimming at Q25, MiXCR clonotype calling, in-frame beta chains only. Records with the same CDR3 protein are collapsed into one entry carrying the most frequent genes and DNA. For this entry, the V and J calls and clone size follow TCRdb and not the study's own pipeline. The sample data list some 1.1 million distinct CDR3 sequences, and more than 30% of these were observed just once. The top ten clonotypes cover about an eighth of the sample.

CDR1 and CDR2 were assigned from the germline V gene as KGHDR and SFDVKD. V trim: 2 bases; J trim: 7 bases; unmatched bases: 15. The CDR3 sequence holds 17 residues, the cysteine and phenylalanine included. The retained sequence is limited to the CDR3, 51 bases, with the frame set at the first base. The approximately 39 donors, aged 6 to 90 years, were systemically healthy Caucasian individuals from Russia. Each donor gave ten milliliters of peripheral blood, collected into EDTA-treated Vacutainer tubes. Ficoll-Paque density-gradient centrifugation was used to isolate PBMCs, with at least 7 million per sample. Total RNA, at least 5 micrograms per sample, was extracted from PBMCs with Trizol reagent. For every donor, an aliquot of PBMCs went through flow cytometry to measure the percentages of naive CD45RAhigh/CD27high T cells. On this clonotype: Its antigen target is currently unknown. The sample holds no much larger clone one base away, and base qualities are not on file.

Sequencing was performed on blood. This sequence originates from a man aged 18 to 29 in good health. The sequence is built from TRBV24-1 and TRBJ2-5, and TRBD1 matches 7 of the central bases. The CDR3 in this case is CATSDWSSGTAGWTQYF. The DNA sequence is given as TGTGCCACCAGTGATTGGAGTTCCGGGACAGCCGGGTGGACCCAGTACTTC.